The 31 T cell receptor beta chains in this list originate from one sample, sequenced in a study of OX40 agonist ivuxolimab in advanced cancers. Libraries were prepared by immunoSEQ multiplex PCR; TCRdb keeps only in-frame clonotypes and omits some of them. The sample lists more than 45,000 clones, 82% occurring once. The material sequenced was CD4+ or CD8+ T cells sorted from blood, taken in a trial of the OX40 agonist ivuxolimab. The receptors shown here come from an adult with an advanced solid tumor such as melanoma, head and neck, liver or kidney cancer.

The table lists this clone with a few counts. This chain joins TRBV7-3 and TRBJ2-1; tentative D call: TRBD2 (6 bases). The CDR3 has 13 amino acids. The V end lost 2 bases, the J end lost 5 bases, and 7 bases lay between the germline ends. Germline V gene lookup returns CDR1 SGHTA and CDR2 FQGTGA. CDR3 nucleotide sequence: TGTGCCAGCAGCTTACGGAGGGACAATGAGCAGTTCTTC. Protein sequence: CASSLRRDNEQFF.

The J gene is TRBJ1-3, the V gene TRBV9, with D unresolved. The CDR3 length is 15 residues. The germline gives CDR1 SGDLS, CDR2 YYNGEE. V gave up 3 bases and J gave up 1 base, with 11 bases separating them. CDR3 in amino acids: CASSGSVISGNTIYF. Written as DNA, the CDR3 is TGTGCCAGCAGCGGCAGCGTAATATCTGGAAACACCATATATTTT.

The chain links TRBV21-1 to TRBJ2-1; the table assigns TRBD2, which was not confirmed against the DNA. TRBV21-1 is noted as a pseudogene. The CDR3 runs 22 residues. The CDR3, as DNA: TGTGCCAGCAGCCGCCCCTTTTTCTCCGGGACTAGCGGGAGGAACTCCTACAATGAGCAGTTCTTC. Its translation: CASSRPFFSGTSGRNSYNEQFF.

CDR3 residues: CASRIRTSSNTEAFF. In nucleotides, the CDR3 is TGTGCCAGCAGAATAAGGACGTCCTCGAACACTGAAGCTTTCTTT. J is TRBJ1-1 and V is TRBV6-5; D call uncertain. Germline V gene sequence: CDR1 MNHEY, CDR2 SVGAGI. The V and J ends lost 6 bases and 1 base respectively, with 15 bases between them. The CDR3 is made up of 15 amino acids.

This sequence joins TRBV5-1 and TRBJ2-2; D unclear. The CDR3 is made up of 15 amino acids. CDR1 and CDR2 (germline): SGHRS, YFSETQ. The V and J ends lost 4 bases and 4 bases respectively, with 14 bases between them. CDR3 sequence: CASSQAVAGTGELFF. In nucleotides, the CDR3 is TGCGCCAGCAGCCAGGCAGTTGCTGGCACCGGGGAGCTGTTTTTT.

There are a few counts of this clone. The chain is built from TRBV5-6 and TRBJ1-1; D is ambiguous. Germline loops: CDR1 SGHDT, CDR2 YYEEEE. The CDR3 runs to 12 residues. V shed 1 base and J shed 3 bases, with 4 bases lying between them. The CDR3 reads CASSLRYTEAFF. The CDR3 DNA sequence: TGTGCCAGCAGCTTGAGGTACACTGAAGCTTTCTTT. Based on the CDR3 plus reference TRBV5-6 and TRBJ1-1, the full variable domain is DAGVTQSPTHLIKTRGQQVTLRCSPKSGHDTVSWYQQALGQGPQFIFQYYEEEERQRGNFPDRFSGHQFPNYSSELNVNALLLGDSALYLCASSLRYTEAFFGQGTRLTVV.

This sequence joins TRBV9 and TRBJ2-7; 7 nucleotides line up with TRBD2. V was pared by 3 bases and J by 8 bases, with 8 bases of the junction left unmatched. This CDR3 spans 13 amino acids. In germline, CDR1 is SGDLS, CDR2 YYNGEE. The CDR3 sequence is CASSALVGGKQYF. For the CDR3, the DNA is TGTGCCAGCAGCGCCCTAGTGGGAGGGAAGCAGTACTTC.

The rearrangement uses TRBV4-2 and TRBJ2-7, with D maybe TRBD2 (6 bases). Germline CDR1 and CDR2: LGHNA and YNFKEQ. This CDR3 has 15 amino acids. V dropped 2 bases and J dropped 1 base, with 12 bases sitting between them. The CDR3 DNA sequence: TGTGCCAGCAGCCAAACTGGGACTTCATCCTACGAGCAGTACTTC. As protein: CASSQTGTSSYEQYF.

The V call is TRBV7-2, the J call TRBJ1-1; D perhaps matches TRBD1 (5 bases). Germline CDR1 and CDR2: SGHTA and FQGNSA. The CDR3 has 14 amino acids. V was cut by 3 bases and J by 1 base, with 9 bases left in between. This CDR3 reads CASSFQGRNTEAFF. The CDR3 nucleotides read TGTGCCAGCAGCTTTCAGGGAAGGAACACTGAAGCTTTCTTT.

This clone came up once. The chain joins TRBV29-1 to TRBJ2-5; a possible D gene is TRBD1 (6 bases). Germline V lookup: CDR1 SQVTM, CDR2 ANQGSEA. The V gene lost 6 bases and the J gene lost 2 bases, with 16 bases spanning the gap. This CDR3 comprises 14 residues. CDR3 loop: CSVDTGLGQETQYF. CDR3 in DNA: TGCAGCGTAGACACAGGGTTAGGACAAGAGACCCAGTACTTC.

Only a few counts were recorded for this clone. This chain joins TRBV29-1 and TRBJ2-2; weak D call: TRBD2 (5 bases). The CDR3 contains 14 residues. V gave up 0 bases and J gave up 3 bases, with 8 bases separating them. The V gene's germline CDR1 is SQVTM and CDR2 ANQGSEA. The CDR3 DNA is TGCAGCGTTGAAGATTTCGGGGACACCGGGGAGCTGTTTTTT. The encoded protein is CSVEDFGDTGELFF.

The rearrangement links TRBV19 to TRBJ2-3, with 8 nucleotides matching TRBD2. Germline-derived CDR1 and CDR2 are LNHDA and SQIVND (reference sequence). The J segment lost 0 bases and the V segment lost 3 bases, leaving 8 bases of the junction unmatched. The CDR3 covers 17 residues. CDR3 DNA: TGTGCCAGTAGTATTGGTCTAGCGGGTACTAGCACAGATACGCAGTATTTT. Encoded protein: CASSIGLAGTSTDTQYF.

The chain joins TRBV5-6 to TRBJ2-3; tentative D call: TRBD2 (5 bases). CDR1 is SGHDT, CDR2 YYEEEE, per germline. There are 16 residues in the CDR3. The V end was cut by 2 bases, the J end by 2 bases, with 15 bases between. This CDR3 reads CASSFLAAKFTDTQYF. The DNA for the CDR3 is TGTGCCAGCAGCTTTCTAGCCGCCAAATTCACAGATACGCAGTATTTT.

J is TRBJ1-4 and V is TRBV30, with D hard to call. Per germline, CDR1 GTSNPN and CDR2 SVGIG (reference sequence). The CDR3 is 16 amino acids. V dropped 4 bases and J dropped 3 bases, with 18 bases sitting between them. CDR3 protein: CAWKRTRPRPNEKLFF. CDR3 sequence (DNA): TGTGCCTGGAAAAGGACCCGTCCGCGACCTAATGAAAAACTGTTTTTT.

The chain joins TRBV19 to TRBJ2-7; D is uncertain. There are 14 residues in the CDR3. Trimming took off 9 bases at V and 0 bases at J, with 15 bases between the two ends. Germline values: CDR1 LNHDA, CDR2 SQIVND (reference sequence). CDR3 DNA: TGTGCCAGCGCCGACTCGTACAGCTCCTACGAGCAGTACTTC. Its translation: CASADSYSSYEQYF.

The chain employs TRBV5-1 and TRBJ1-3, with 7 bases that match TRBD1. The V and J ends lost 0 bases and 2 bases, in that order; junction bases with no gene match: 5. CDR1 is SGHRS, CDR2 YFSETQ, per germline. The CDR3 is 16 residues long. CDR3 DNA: TGCGCCAGCAGCTTGGGTCCCGGGACAGCTGGAAACACCATATATTTT. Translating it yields CASSLGPGTAGNTIYF.

The CDR3 region is CASSLSLGSGRNTEAFF. The CDR3 bases are TGTGCCAGCAGTTTATCATTGGGGTCGGGTAGGAACACTGAAGCTTTCTTT. The rearrangement joins TRBV27 to TRBJ1-1; D gene ambiguous. Trimming removed 0 bases at V and 1 base at J, with 15 bases between. CDR3 length equals 17 residues. Germline V gives CDR1 MNHEY, CDR2 SMNVEV (reference sequence).

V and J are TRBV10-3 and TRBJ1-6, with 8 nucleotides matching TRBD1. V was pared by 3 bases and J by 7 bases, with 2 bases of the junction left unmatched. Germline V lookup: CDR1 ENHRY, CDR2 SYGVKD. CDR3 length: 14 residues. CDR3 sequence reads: CAISEQGGNSPLHF. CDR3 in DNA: TGTGCCATCAGTGAACAGGGGGGCAATTCACCCCTCCACTTT.

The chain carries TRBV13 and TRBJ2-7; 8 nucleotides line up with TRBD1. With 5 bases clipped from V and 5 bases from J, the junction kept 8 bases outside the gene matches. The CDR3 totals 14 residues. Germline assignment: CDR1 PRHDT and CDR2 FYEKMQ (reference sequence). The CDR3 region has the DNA TGTGCCAGCAGCATCCGACAGGGGAGGAACGAGCAGTACTTC. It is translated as CASSIRQGRNEQYF.

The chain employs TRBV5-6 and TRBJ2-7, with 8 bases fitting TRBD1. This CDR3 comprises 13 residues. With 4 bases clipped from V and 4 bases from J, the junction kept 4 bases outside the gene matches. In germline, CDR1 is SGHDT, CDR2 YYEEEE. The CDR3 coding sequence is TGTGCCAGCAGCAGGACAGGGTCTTACGAGCAGTACTTC. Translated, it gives CASSRTGSYEQYF.

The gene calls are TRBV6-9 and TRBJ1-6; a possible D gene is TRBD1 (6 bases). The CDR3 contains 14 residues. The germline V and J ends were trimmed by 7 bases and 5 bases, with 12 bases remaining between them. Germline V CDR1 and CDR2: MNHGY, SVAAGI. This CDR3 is CASKTDRNNSPLHF. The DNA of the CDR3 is TGTGCCAGCAAAACGGACAGAAATAATTCACCCCTCCACTTT.

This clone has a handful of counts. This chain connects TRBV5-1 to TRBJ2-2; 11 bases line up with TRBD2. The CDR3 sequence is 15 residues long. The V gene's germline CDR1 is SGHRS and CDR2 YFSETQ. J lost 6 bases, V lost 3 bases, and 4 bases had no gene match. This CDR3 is CASSSNSGGAGELFF. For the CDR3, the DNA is TGCGCCAGCAGCTCCAATAGCGGGGGGGCCGGGGAGCTGTTTTTT. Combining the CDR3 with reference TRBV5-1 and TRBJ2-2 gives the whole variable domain KAGVTQTPRYLIKTRGQQVTLSCSPISGHRSVSWYQQTPGQGLQFLFEYFSETQRNKGNFPGRFSGRQFSNSRSEMNVSTLELGDSALYLCASSSNSGGAGELFFGEGSRLTVL.

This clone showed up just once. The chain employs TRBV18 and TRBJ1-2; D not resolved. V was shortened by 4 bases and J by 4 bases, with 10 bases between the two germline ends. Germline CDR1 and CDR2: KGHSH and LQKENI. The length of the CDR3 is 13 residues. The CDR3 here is CASSLTEGYGYTF. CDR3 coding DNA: TGTGCCAGCTCACTTACGGAGGGCTATGGCTACACCTTC.

Here the CDR3 reads CASSQDPTGTGLEKLFF. As DNA, the CDR3 is TGCGCCAGCAGCCAAGATCCGACCGGGACAGGGCTCGAAAAACTGTTTTTT. The rearrangement links TRBV4-3 to TRBJ1-4; 9 bases are shared with TRBD1. CDR3 length: 17 residues. CDR1 is LGHNA and CDR2 is YSLEER in the germline V gene. V lost 0 bases, J lost 8 bases, and 10 bases stayed unmatched.

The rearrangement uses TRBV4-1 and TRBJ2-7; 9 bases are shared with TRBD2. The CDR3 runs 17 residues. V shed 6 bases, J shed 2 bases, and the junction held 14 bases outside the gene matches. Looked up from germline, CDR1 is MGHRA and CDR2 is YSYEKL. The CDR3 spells CASSRQLQAGGTYEQYF. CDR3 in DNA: TGCGCCAGCAGTCGACAGCTCCAGGCGGGAGGGACCTACGAGCAGTACTTC.

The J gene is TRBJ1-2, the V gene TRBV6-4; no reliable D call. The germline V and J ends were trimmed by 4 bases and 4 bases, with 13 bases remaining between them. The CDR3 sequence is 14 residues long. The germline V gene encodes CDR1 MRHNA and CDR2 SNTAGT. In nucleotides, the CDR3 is TGTGCCAGCAGTGCCAACCGCGAATCCTATGGCTACACCTTC. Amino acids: CASSANRESYGYTF.

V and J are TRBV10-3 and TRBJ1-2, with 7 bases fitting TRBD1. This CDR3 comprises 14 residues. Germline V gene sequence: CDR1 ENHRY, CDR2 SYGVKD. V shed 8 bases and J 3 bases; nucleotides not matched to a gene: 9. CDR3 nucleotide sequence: TGTGCCATCGCCCAAAATACAGGGGACTATGGCTACACCTTC. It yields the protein CAIAQNTGDYGYTF.

CDR3 sequence: CASSLMRGEGAGDIQYF. CDR3 bases: TGTGCCAGCAGCTTAATGAGGGGAGAGGGCGCGGGTGACATTCAGTACTTC. The J gene is TRBJ2-4, the V gene TRBV13, with D possibly being TRBD1 or TRBD2 (5 bases each). From germline, CDR1 is PRHDT and CDR2 FYEKMQ (reference sequence). The CDR3 sequence is 17 residues long. Trimming left V 2 bases short and J 8 bases short, with 22 bases between.

The CDR3 region has the DNA TGTGCCAGCAGCTCAACCGGGGGTAGCGGTACGCAGTATTTT. It is translated as CASSSTGGSGTQYF. The V gene is TRBV7-2, the J gene TRBJ2-3; perhaps TRBD2 as D (6 bases). Germline CDR1 is SGHTA and CDR2 is FQGNSA. CDR3 length: 14 amino acids. V lost 4 bases and J lost 8, with 16 bases in between.

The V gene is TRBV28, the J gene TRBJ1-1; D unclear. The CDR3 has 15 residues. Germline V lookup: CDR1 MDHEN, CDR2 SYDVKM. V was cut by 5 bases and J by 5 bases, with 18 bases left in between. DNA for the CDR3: TGTGCCAGCAGTCCGACCTGGGGTGGGAGGACTGAAGCTTTCTTT. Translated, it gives CASSPTWGGRTEAFF.

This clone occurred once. CDR3 in DNA: TGTGCCAGCTCACCTGGGCCTTCCAAAAACATTCAGTACTTC. The encoded protein is CASSPGPSKNIQYF. This chain connects TRBV18 to TRBJ2-4; D is uncertain. CDR3 size: 14 residues. V was pared by 3 bases and J by 2 bases, with 8 bases between. Germline V CDR1 and CDR2: KGHSH, LQKENI.